The present T cell receptor (beta chain) was sequenced within a study of CD8+ T cells in alopecia areata. Notes on the study in general: How baseline CD8+ expansion relates to response remains uncertain (there was one nonresponder). It was lesional scalp, especially alopecia totalis/universalis, that showed higher clonality than normal scalp.

The sample holds one count of this clone. Its antigen is not identified. Extraction of RNA preceded its reverse transcription into cDNA, which served as the sequencing template. Sequencing used immunoSEQ multiplex PCR; TCRdb keeps in-frame clones, though not all of them. The table records around 100,000 clones, around three quarters of them present only once. CDR3 length: 14 residues. Germline CDR1 WSHSY, CDR2 SAAADI. The V gene lost 2 bases and the J gene lost 7 bases, with 12 bases spanning the gap. The sample's treatment: oral pan-JAK inhibitor, 5-10 mg twice daily. The chain recombines TRBV10-2 with TRBJ1-5; D remains unclear. The sequencing used CD8+ T cells sorted from blood, collected at roughly week 45, from a patient treated with tofacitinib. The TCR sequence derives from a human donor with alopecia areata. The CDR3 DNA reads as TGCGCCAGCAGTGAGGAGGGAGGGATGCAGCCCCAGCATTTT. It codes for CASSEEGGMQPQHF.